The source of this T cell receptor beta chain is a study of blood T cells in healthy people across ages. The study, taken as a whole, reports: No conclusive comparison of naive versus antigen-experienced cells was possible with unsorted PBMCs.

The CDR3 consists of 12 residues. V lost 7 bases and J 5 bases, leaving 11 bases between the germline ends. Primers used in a second PCR of roughly 6 to 11 cycles were a sample-barcoded 5' primer and a J-beta primer mix. TCRdb independently ran MiXCR on the 5' RACE reads; one entry per CDR3 protein. The repertoire has 750,000 or so distinct CDR3 sequences, roughly 25% of them found once; the top ten carry under 10%. Of note for this clonotype: Its antigen is not known.

These sequences were also reported in another study, on T cells of mothers and their children.

Sequences were obtained from blood. This TCR derives from a boy between 10 and 17 years old in good health. The chain carries TRBV12-3 or TRBV12-4 and TRBJ1-2; tentative D call: TRBD1 (6 bases). CDR3 amino acids: CASKGVWYGYTF. Here the CDR3 DNA reads TGTGCCAGCAAGGGGGTATGGTATGGCTACACCTTC.